This TCR beta chain came from a study of control samples from healthy donors and cancer patients. With 0 bases removed from V and 5 bases from J, the gap between germline ends came to 8 bases. The CDR3 length is 14 residues. In germline, CDR1 is SEHNR, CDR2 FQNEAQ (reference sequence). Here immunoSEQ multiplex PCR was the method, and the copy in TCRdb shows in-frame clones only, minus some. The sample lists around 70,000 clones, 94% occurring once. The receptor was derived from a woman aged 25 to 39 in good health. Sequencing was carried out using blood. This chain uses TRBV7-9 with TRBJ1-5; D possibly corresponds to TRBD1 (5 bases). The CDR3 DNA reads TGTGCCAGCAGCTTAGCGGGGGGAGATCAGCCCCAGCATTTT. This gives the protein CASSLAGGDQPQHF.